This TCR beta chain came from a study of T cells in women clearing cervical HPV infection. Study-wide context: Cases were women with histologically confirmed HPV16-related CIN3 or worse, including a couple of invasive cancers. Blood came at first lesion visit for cases, post-clearance for controls.

Cervical HPV DNA detected by MY09/MY11 PCR, typed by dot-blot. Average input was about 1,200 ng genomic DNA for immunoSEQ TCR beta CDR3 amplification. Sequencing was performed with immunoSEQ multiplex PCR; in TCRdb, only in-frame clones are kept and a portion is missing. The repertoire table contains roughly 48,000 clones. The TCR was taken from a woman aged 18 to 75 with a cervical HPV16 infection that either progressed to CIN3+ or cleared (not recorded which). The sequencing input was blood buffy coat.

The DNA read from the CDR3 is TGTGCCAGCAGCTCGTCACAGGGGGCGCGAGGGGAGACC. Translation gives CASSSSQGARGET. The whole CDR3 sequence is CASSSSQGARGETQYF. The V and J genes are TRBV5-4 and TRBJ2-5, with 9 nucleotides matching TRBD1. The read finishes 3 residues shy of the CDR3 end, and the germline J gene is used to complete it. With 3 bases clipped from V and 5 bases from J, the junction kept 11 bases outside the gene matches. CDR1 and CDR2 (germline): SGHNT, YYREEE (reference sequence). The CDR3 runs to 16 residues.